A single sample gave rise to the 28 T cell receptor beta chains below, sequenced in a study of cytomegalovirus exposure and HLA in healthy donors. Use of 60 Vbeta and 13 Jbeta primers characterized the PCR. TCRdb keeps only in-frame clones here, not all; method: immunoSEQ multiplex PCR. The table lists fewer than 150,000 clones, 75% to 90% of them singletons. The sample taken for sequencing was PBMCs. These TCRs come from a woman aged 25-40 years in good health and CMV-seropositive.

The V and J genes are TRBV2 and TRBJ2-2; TRBD2 matches 9 bases. CDR1 and CDR2 from the germline V gene are SNHLY and FYNNEI. This CDR3 contains 16 residues. Unmatched junction bases numbered 11, after V lost 2 bases and J lost 10 bases. The CDR3 region has the DNA TGTGCCAGCAGTGAATCGGGCGGGGGGGCTCCGGTGGAGCTGTTTTTT. It yields the protein CASSESGGGAPVELFF.

The rearrangement joins TRBV5-1 to TRBJ1-3; 8 bases line up with TRBD1. This CDR3 spans 16 amino acids. V shed 4 bases and J 3 bases; nucleotides not matched to a gene: 9. CDR1 and CDR2 from the germline V gene are SGHRS and YFSETQ. CDR3 sequence reads: CASSLGMTGDGNTIYF. The DNA of the CDR3 is TGCGCCAGCAGCCTGGGGATGACAGGGGATGGAAACACCATATATTTT.

This chain uses TRBV20-1 with TRBJ1-1, with D uncertain. The CDR3 is 11 amino acids. Between the trimmed V and J ends, which lost 6 bases and 4 bases, there was a span of 9 bases. The germline V gene encodes CDR1 DFQATT and CDR2 SNEGSKA (reference sequence). CDR3 bases: TGCAGTGCCTGGGCCGGCACTGAAGCTTTCTTT. Amino acid sequence: CSAWAGTEAFF.

This clone was observed once. The genes are TRBV14 and TRBJ2-1, with TRBD1 matching 8 bases. V shed 1 base and J 10 bases; nucleotides not matched to a gene: 9. Germline V gene lookup returns CDR1 SGHDN and CDR2 FVKESK. The length of the CDR3 is 15 residues. This chain's CDR3 is CASSQVGTGTLEQFF. The CDR3 nucleotides read TGTGCCAGCAGCCAAGTTGGGACAGGCACATTAGAGCAGTTCTTC.

V usage is TRBV5-1 and J usage is TRBJ1-1; 9 positions match TRBD1. Germline V CDR1 and CDR2: SGHRS, YFSETQ. This CDR3 contains 15 residues. The V and J ends lost 3 bases and 1 base, in that order; junction bases with no gene match: 4. CDR3 region: CASSSGQGKNTEAFF. CDR3 in DNA: TGCGCCAGCAGCTCGGGACAGGGCAAGAACACTGAAGCTTTCTTT.

The chain joins TRBV5-1 to TRBJ1-4; D is possibly TRBD1 (6 bases). The CDR3 length is 18 residues. V was cut by 5 bases and J by 0 bases, with 20 bases left in between. The germline CDR1 and CDR2 sequences are SGHRS and YFSETQ. CDR3 nucleotide sequence: TGCGCCAGCAGTCTCGCGGGGGCGACCCTTGCAACTAATGAAAAACTGTTTTTT. This translates into CASSLAGATLATNEKLFF. Full variable domain (remainder filled in from reference TRBV5-1 and TRBJ1-4): KAGVTQTPRYLIKTRGQQVTLSCSPISGHRSVSWYQQTPGQGLQFLFEYFSETQRNKGNFPGRFSGRQFSNSRSEMNVSTLELGDSALYLCASSLAGATLATNEKLFFGSGTQLSVL.

This clone was seen only a few times. The rearrangement links TRBV25-1 to TRBJ1-1; D might be TRBD1 (5 bases). The CDR3 totals 12 residues. Trimming shortened V by 6 bases and J by 2 bases, and 7 bases separated the two germline ends. Germline loops: CDR1 MGHDK, CDR2 SYGVNS. CDR3 sequence (DNA): TGTGCCAGCAGGACAGTAAACACTGAAGCTTTCTTT. Protein: CASRTVNTEAFF.

The chain recombines TRBV19 with TRBJ2-5; TRBD1 agrees at 7 bases. Germline V gene sequence: CDR1 LNHDA, CDR2 SQIVND (reference sequence). The length of the CDR3 is 14 residues. The trim removed 7 bases at V and 1 base at J, leaving 6 bases unmatched. The CDR3 protein is CASKSGTAQETQYF. Here the CDR3 DNA reads TGTGCCAGTAAATCGGGGACAGCCCAAGAGACCCAGTACTTC.

The chain is built from TRBV6-6 and TRBJ2-3, with a tentative D call TRBD2 (6 bases). Deletions cut 7 bases from V and 6 bases from J, with 20 bases between. This CDR3 spans 15 amino acids. Germline CDR1 is MNHNY and CDR2 is SVGAGI (reference sequence). The CDR3 protein is CASTVPGVGGDTQYF. The CDR3, as DNA: TGTGCCAGCACCGTTCCGGGAGTAGGTGGCGATACGCAGTATTTT.

CDR3 in amino acids: CASSREGVANTEAFF. The CDR3 DNA follows: TGTGCCAGCTCACGAGAGGGGGTGGCGAACACTGAAGCTTTCTTT. The chain carries TRBV18 and TRBJ1-1; a possible D gene is TRBD1 (6 bases). This CDR3 region has 15 residues. Trimming left V 4 bases short and J 1 base short, with 13 bases between. The germline V gene encodes CDR1 KGHSH and CDR2 LQKENI.

The chain has TRBV10-3 and TRBJ1-3, with 8 bases fitting TRBD1. CDR1 is ENHRY, CDR2 SYGVKD, per germline. CDR3 length: 16 residues. J lost 4 bases, V lost 4 bases, and 9 bases had no gene match. The CDR3, as DNA: TGTGCCATCAGTGCGCCTCAGGGGGCAACGGGAAACACCATATATTTT. Its translation is CAISAPQGATGNTIYF.

This clone was observed once. The J gene is TRBJ2-3, the V gene TRBV2, with 9 bases lining up with TRBD2. Trimming at V came to 6 bases and at J to 2 bases, leaving 6 bases not matched to a gene. The CDR3 covers 15 residues. In germline, CDR1 is SNHLY, CDR2 FYNNEI. Here the CDR3 DNA reads TGTGCCAGCAGGGGGCTAGCGGGGCTCACAGATACGCAGTATTTT. Translating it yields CASRGLAGLTDTQYF.

This chain connects TRBV6-5 to TRBJ2-2; no definite D call. Germline lookup yields CDR1 MNHEY and CDR2 SVGAGI. The V and J ends lost 11 bases and 2 bases respectively, with 15 bases between them. The CDR3 extends over 14 amino acids. The CDR3 loop reads CASTGASNTGELFF. For the CDR3, the DNA is TGTGCCTCCACCGGTGCGTCAAACACCGGGGAGCTGTTTTTT.

The chain is built from TRBV5-4 and TRBJ2-1; 8 positions agree with TRBD2. Germline loops: CDR1 SGHNT, CDR2 YYREEE (reference sequence). The CDR3 runs 15 residues. Unmatched junction bases numbered 1, after V lost 2 bases and J lost 0 bases. The CDR3 loop is CASSLSGSSYNEQFF. The CDR3 nucleotides read TGTGCCAGCAGCTTAAGCGGGAGCTCCTACAATGAGCAGTTCTTC.

This chain joins TRBV7-3 and TRBJ1-1, with 7 bases fitting TRBD1. CDR3 size: 16 residues. CDR1 is SGHTA and CDR2 is FQGTGA in the germline V gene. V gave up 4 bases and J gave up 1 base; unmatched junction bases: 9. The CDR3 spells CASSSATGSRNTEAFF. CDR3 DNA: TGTGCCAGCAGCTCGGCGACAGGGTCGAGGAACACTGAAGCTTTCTTT.

The V gene is TRBV7-3, the J gene TRBJ2-3; no clear D gene. Deletions cut 2 bases from V and 4 bases from J, with 10 bases between. CDR1 is SGHTA, CDR2 FQGTGA, per germline. This CDR3 is built from 14 residues. CDR3 sequence: CASSLGVYADTQYF. The DNA of the CDR3 is TGTGCCAGCAGCTTAGGTGTCTACGCAGATACGCAGTATTTT.

The chain is built from TRBV27 and TRBJ2-1; 12 bases agree with TRBD2. CDR1 is MNHEY and CDR2 is SMNVEV in the germline V gene (reference sequence). J was trimmed by 8 bases and V by 3 bases; bases with no gene match: 8. This CDR3 has 16 amino acids. This CDR3 reads CASSLGLAGGPDEQFF. Here the CDR3 DNA reads TGTGCCAGCAGTTTGGGCCTAGCGGGGGGGCCCGATGAGCAGTTCTTC.

CDR3 in DNA: TGTGCCAGTAGTAAGGACGATACTCGGTCAGGGGACTACGAGCAGTACTTC. Protein: CASSKDDTRSGDYEQYF. The rearrangement links TRBV19 to TRBJ2-7; TRBD1 might be the D (6 bases). The CDR3 is 17 amino acids. Germline V lookup: CDR1 LNHDA, CDR2 SQIVND (reference sequence). V was cut by 4 bases and J by 3 bases, with 22 bases left in between.

This clone was seen a handful of times. This chain joins TRBV2 and TRBJ1-3; 7 nucleotides line up with TRBD1. J was trimmed by 7 bases and V by 2 bases; bases with no gene match: 2. Germline V lookup: CDR1 SNHLY, CDR2 FYNNEI. The CDR3 contains 13 residues. The CDR3 region is CASSETQGNTIYF. CDR3 DNA sequence: TGTGCCAGCAGTGAAACACAGGGGAACACCATATATTTT.

The V call is TRBV2, the J call TRBJ1-2, with 8 bases matching TRBD1. The ends lost 5 bases at V and 5 bases at J; junction bases unmatched: 4. Germline V gene data show CDR1 as SNHLY and CDR2 as FYNNEI. The CDR3 loop spans 13 amino acids. CDR3 region: CASSPDRGYGYTF. The CDR3 DNA reads TGTGCCAGCAGTCCTGACAGGGGATATGGCTACACCTTC.

This rearrangement joins TRBV5-4 to TRBJ1-2; the D gene is possibly TRBD1 (5 bases). CDR1 SGHNT and CDR2 YYREEE come from the germline V gene (reference sequence). The V gene lost 4 bases and the J gene lost 8 bases, with 24 bases spanning the gap. The CDR3 sequence is 16 residues long. This chain's CDR3 is CASSLGGVSGLGGYTF. CDR3 bases: TGTGCCAGCAGCCTGGGGGGGGTTTCCGGTTTAGGGGGCTACACCTTC.

The chain joins TRBV4-1 to TRBJ2-5; the match to TRBD1 covers 9 bases. The ends lost 1 base at V and 6 bases at J; junction bases unmatched: 6. Per the germline V gene, CDR1 is MGHRA and CDR2 is YSYEKL. The CDR3 has 15 residues. Here the CDR3 DNA reads TGCGCCAGCAGCCAAGCTTGGGGACAGGGAAAGACCCAGTACTTC. The encoded protein is CASSQAWGQGKTQYF.

The chain is built from TRBV5-1 and TRBJ2-3; 11 nucleotides match TRBD2. The V gene end was trimmed by 3 bases and the J gene end by 4 bases; junction bases not matched to a gene: 7. Germline values: CDR1 SGHRS, CDR2 YFSETQ. There are 16 residues in the CDR3. CDR3: CASSSVAGGPSDTQYF. The CDR3 region has the DNA TGCGCCAGCAGCTCCGTAGCGGGAGGGCCATCAGATACGCAGTATTTT.

The chain uses TRBV29-1 and TRBJ2-7; TRBD1 aligns across 7 bases. CDR1 and CDR2 from the germline V gene are SQVTM and ANQGSEA. The CDR3 is 13 residues long. V lost 5 bases and J lost 2; bases outside the gene matches: 6. The CDR3 DNA reads as TGCAGCGTTACAGGGGCCGTTACCTACGAGCAGTACTTC. This gives the protein CSVTGAVTYEQYF.

The chain recombines TRBV5-1 with TRBJ2-3; a weak D match, TRBD2 (7 bases). There are 16 residues in the CDR3. Germline assignment: CDR1 SGHRS and CDR2 YFSETQ. Trimming took 5 bases from V and 2 from J, leaving 18 bases between them. CDR3 nucleotide sequence: TGCGCCAGCAGGTTTAGGGGGGGAAGCCCCACAGATACGCAGTATTTT. Encoded protein: CASRFRGGSPTDTQYF.

The chain recombines TRBV5-1 with TRBJ1-2; possible D gene TRBD1, 6 bases. This CDR3 comprises 15 residues. Germline V CDR1 and CDR2: SGHRS, YFSETQ. The V end was cut by 4 bases, the J end by 6 bases, with 19 bases between. The CDR3 reads CASSLLRDNMDGYTF. The DNA of the CDR3 is TGCGCCAGCAGCCTCTTACGGGACAATATGGATGGCTACACCTTC.

This clone has only a few counts. This sequence joins TRBV7-9 and TRBJ2-6; tentative D call: TRBD1 (5 bases). Trimming took off 3 bases at V and 0 bases at J, with 6 bases between the two ends. Germline V gene data show CDR1 as SEHNR and CDR2 as FQNEAQ (reference sequence). This CDR3 contains 15 residues. The DNA for the CDR3 is TGTGCCAGCAGCTTGACAGTCTCTGGGGCCAACGTCCTGACTTTC. It specifies CASSLTVSGANVLTF.

The chain links TRBV11-1 to TRBJ2-7; no clear D. With 3 bases removed from V and 2 bases from J, the gap between germline ends came to 8 bases. The V gene's germline CDR1 is SGHAT and CDR2 FQDESV (reference sequence). The CDR3 is made up of 13 amino acids. The CDR3 reads CASSLKLTYEQYF. CDR3 sequence (DNA): TGTGCCAGCAGCTTGAAACTAACCTACGAGCAGTACTTC.